The next 23 T cell receptor beta chains were all read from a single sample in a study of tissue T cells after allogeneic stem cell transplantation. Sequencing used immunoSEQ multiplex PCR; TCRdb keeps in-frame clones, though not all of them. Here the sample spans several thousand clones, 45% to 60% being singletons. Time point denoted: mouse harvest day 7 after allogeneic transplant. Tail vein injection delivered 10^7 T-cell-depleted bone marrow cells and 10^6 splenic CD5+ T cells. Input material: lymph node tissue. The receptors originated from a female BALB/c mouse given C57BL/6 T cells with graft-versus-host disease after an allogeneic hematopoietic cell transplant.

This clone was seen a few times. The listed genes are named as in mouse. The part of the CDR3 DNA that was read is TGTGCCAGCAGTCGACAGACTTCTGGAAATACGCTCTAT. Amino acid sequence: CASSRQTSGNTLY. The entire CDR3 reads CASSRQTSGNTLYF. This chain uses TRBV26 with TRBJ1-3, with D tentatively TRBD1 (5 bases). Read sequence stops 1 residue before the CDR3 end, and the germline J gene provides the missing end. Trimming took 4 bases from V and 0 from J, leaving 7 bases between them. The CDR3 length is 14 residues. The germline V gene has CDR1 KGHPV and CDR2 FQNQEV (reference sequence). The variable domain in full, completed from reference TRBV26 and TRBJ1-3, reads NSKVIQTPRYLVKGQGQKAKMRCIPEKGHPVVFWYQQNKNNEFKFLINFQNQEVLQQIDMTEKRFSAECPSNSPCSLEIQSSEAGDSALYLCASSRQTSGNTLYFGEGSRLIVV.

As regards this clone: Germline and genes: mouse. The DNA ends 1 residue before the CDR3 does, and the rest of the CDR3 is filled in from the germline J gene. J is TRBJ2-7 and V is TRBV5, with TRBD2 matching over 9 bases. Germline V CDR1 and CDR2: LGHNA, YNLKQL (reference sequence). The CDR3 runs 14 residues. V gave up 1 base and J gave up 7 bases; unmatched junction bases: 5. CDR3 bases read: TGTGCCAGCAGCCAAGGACTGGGGGCCGAGGAACAGTAC. This gives the protein CASSQGLGAEEQY. The whole CDR3 sequence reads CASSQGLGAEEQYF.

Notes on this clone: Mouse germline and gene names are used. The CDR3 end is not reached by the read, which stops 1 residue before it; the germline J gene fills it in. The chain recombines TRBV26 with TRBJ2-3, with D perhaps TRBD1 or TRBD2 (5 bases each). Germline values: CDR1 KGHPV, CDR2 FQNQEV (reference sequence). The germline V and J ends were trimmed by 4 bases and 1 base, with 9 bases remaining between them. The CDR3 sequence is 14 residues long. The CDR3 is CASSPGQGAETLYF. The sequenced CDR3 bases are TGTGCCAGCAGTCCGGGGCAAGGTGCAGAAACGCTGTAT.

Of note for this clone: Gene labels here are mouse ones. The sequenced CDR3 bases are TGTGCCAGCAGTTCAGGGAGGGAAGTCTTC. Protein sequence: CASSSGREVF. The full CDR3 protein reads CASSSGREVFF. This chain links TRBV13-3 with TRBJ1-1; TRBD1 is a possible D gene (5 bases). Read coverage stops 1 residue before the CDR3 terminus; the germline J gene supplies the remainder. This CDR3 contains 11 residues. V shed 4 bases and J shed 8 bases, with 9 bases lying between them. Germline CDR1 reads NNHDY; CDR2 reads SYVADS.

In the case of this clone: Here the gene names and germline are mouse. The read comes to an end 1 residue before the CDR3 does, leaving the germline J gene to fill in the end. This chain connects TRBV5 to TRBJ1-6; D gene uncertain. TRBJ1-6 belongs to the ORF category, with a function that is uncertain. The CDR3 consists of 14 residues. V was trimmed by 4 bases and J by 3 bases, leaving 7 bases between them. Germline CDR1 reads LGHNA; CDR2 reads YNLKQL (reference sequence). The CDR3 loop reads CASSPRLYNSPLYF. The sequenced CDR3 bases are TGTGCCAGCAGCCCCAGACTCTATAATTCGCCCCTCTAC.

As for this clone: The gene names here belong to mouse. The CDR3 loop is CASSPGQGANSYNSPLYF. The CDR3 bases that were read are TGTGCCAGCAGTCCGGGACAGGGGGCCAATTCCTATAATTCGCCCCTCTAC. The chain is built from TRBV26 and TRBJ1-6; 12 bases align to TRBD1. The sequence runs out 1 residue before the end of the CDR3; the remainder is reconstructed from the germline J gene. TRBJ1-6 is treated as an ORF (open reading frame) with a function not yet certain. Per the germline V gene, CDR1 is KGHPV and CDR2 is FQNQEV (reference sequence). The CDR3 totals 18 residues. V trimming: 4 bases; J trimming: 0 bases; junction bases outside the gene matches: 4.

This clone has a handful of counts. Gene names and germline match the mouse. The read terminates 1 residue before the CDR3 end, so the remaining end is supplied by the germline J gene. The chain employs TRBV12-2 and TRBJ1-2; D gene unclear. Per the germline V gene, CDR1 is SGHLS and CDR2 is HYDKME. V was pared by 3 bases and J by 0 bases, with 7 bases between. The CDR3 loop spans 13 amino acids. Partial CDR3 DNA: TGTGCCAGCTCTACCACCTCAAACTCCGACTACACC. Protein sequence: CASSTTSNSDYT. The CDR3 in its entirety is CASSTTSNSDYTF.

The table lists this clone with a count of one. The genes are named according to mouse. With the read ending 1 residue before the CDR3 end, the germline J gene is used to fill in that end. The chain combines TRBV3 with TRBJ1-3; D remains unclear. The V gene lost 3 bases and the J gene lost 0 bases, with 9 bases spanning the gap. There are 15 residues in the CDR3. Germline V CDR1 and CDR2: SNHLY, FYNGKV (reference sequence). CDR3 amino acids: CASSFSGNSGNTLYF. CDR3 DNA (partial): TGTGCCAGCAGCTTCTCCGGGAATTCTGGAAATACGCTCTAT. Combining the CDR3 with reference TRBV3 and TRBJ1-3 gives the whole variable domain GPKVLQIPSHQIIDMGQMVTLNCDPVSNHLYFYWYKQILGQQMEFLVNFYNGKVMEKSKLFKDQFSVERPDGSYFTLKIQPTALEDSAVYFCASSFSGNSGNTLYFGEGSRLIVV.

This clone was observed a few times. Gene names refer to mouse genes. The part of the CDR3 DNA that was read is TGTGCCAGCAGTACCGGGGCAAACACCGGGCAGCTCTAC. Its protein product is CASSTGANTGQLY. The full CDR3 protein reads CASSTGANTGQLYF. V is TRBV26 and J is TRBJ2-2; D remains ambiguous. From the germline J gene comes the end of the CDR3, since the read stops 1 residue before it. This CDR3 is built from 14 residues. CDR1 KGHPV and CDR2 FQNQEV come from the germline V gene (reference sequence). Trimming shortened V by 5 bases and J by 0 bases, and 7 bases separated the two germline ends.

A remark on this clone: The gene names given are mouse names. The read comes to an end 1 residue before the CDR3 does, leaving the germline J gene to fill in the end. This chain links TRBV1 with TRBJ2-4, with TRBD2 matching 14 bases. V was pared by 5 bases and J by 0 bases, with 4 bases of the junction left unmatched. The CDR3 runs 17 residues. Germline lookup yields CDR1 NSQYPW and CDR2 LRSPGD (reference sequence). Here the CDR3 reads CTCSPGTGGASQNTLYF. CDR3 bases read: TGCACCTGCAGTCCCGGGACTGGGGGGGCAAGTCAAAACACCTTGTAC.

As concerns this clone: The germline and genes are mouse ones. The CDR3 extends 1 residue past the end of the read, so its final part is completed from the germline J gene. The chain combines TRBV16 with TRBJ1-1, with a weak D call TRBD1 (6 bases). Germline-derived CDR1 and CDR2 are SGHSA and FRNQAP. The CDR3 sequence is 13 residues long. The V end was cut by 3 bases, the J end by 3 bases, with 8 bases between. This CDR3 reads CASSFGQYTEVFF. CDR3 bases read: TGTGCAAGCAGCTTCGGACAGTACACAGAAGTCTTC.

A single count supports this clone. The gene symbols are mouse symbols. The read is 1 residue too short to cover the CDR3 end, so that end is filled in from the germline J gene. The V gene is TRBV23, the J gene TRBJ1-1. Germline lookup yields CDR1 KGHTA and CDR2 FQNQQP. The CDR3 is made up of 14 amino acids. The CDR3 reads CSSSQWGGNTEVFF. The CDR3 DNA, read in part, is TGCTCCAGCAGTCAATGGGGAGGGAACACAGAAGTCTTC. Full variable domain (outside the CDR3, taken from reference TRBV23 and TRBJ1-1): DAAVTQKPRYLIKMKGQEAEMKCIPEKGHTAVFWYQQKQSKELKFLIYFQNQQPLDQIDMVKERFSAVCPSSSLCSLGIRTCEAEDSALYLCSSSQWGGNTEVFFGKGTRLTVV.

This clone was recorded a few times. These gene names are mouse names. The read terminates 1 residue ahead of where the CDR3 ends, so the germline J gene completes it. This rearrangement joins TRBV1 to TRBJ2-7; 8 bases line up with TRBD1. CDR1 and CDR2 from the germline V gene are NSQYPW and LRSPGD (reference sequence). J lost 4 bases, V lost 3 bases, and 5 bases had no gene match. The length of the CDR3 is 14 residues. The part of the CDR3 DNA that was read is TGCACCTGCAGTGCGGGGACAGGCGATTATGAACAGTAC. Its translation is CTCSAGTGDYEQY. The whole CDR3 sequence reads CTCSAGTGDYEQYF.

Relative to its sample, this clone is large (0.1 to 1%). Genes and germline come from the mouse. The CDR3 extends 1 residue past the end of the read, so its final part is completed from the germline J gene. This chain links TRBV12-1 with TRBJ2-7; 10 nucleotides line up with TRBD2. The V segment lost 0 bases and the J segment 7 bases; nucleotides outside the gene matches: 2. The CDR3 sequence is 13 residues long. Germline assignment: CDR1 SGHSN and CDR2 HYEKVE. CDR3 sequence: CASSLNWGGEQYF. CDR3 DNA (partial): TGTGCCAGCTCTCTCAACTGGGGGGGAGAACAGTAC.

A note on this clone: Gene names are the mouse ones. The read comes to an end 1 residue before the CDR3 does, leaving the germline J gene to fill in the end. The chain carries TRBV16 and TRBJ2-5, with 7 nucleotides matching TRBD2. The V gene end was trimmed by 5 bases and the J gene end by 0 bases; junction bases not matched to a gene: 8. This CDR3 is 16 amino acids long. The germline V gene encodes CDR1 SGHSA and CDR2 FRNQAP. The DNA read from the CDR3 is TGTGCAAGCAGCGCCCGACTGGGCCCTAACCAAGACACCCAGTAC. Its translation: CASSARLGPNQDTQY. The complete CDR3 reads CASSARLGPNQDTQYF.

In the case of this clone: These gene names are mouse names. The CDR3 extends 1 residue past the end of the read, so its final part is completed from the germline J gene. This chain links TRBV16 with TRBJ2-3; D unclear. The CDR3 is 15 residues long. Germline CDR1 SGHSA, CDR2 FRNQAP. Trimming shortened V by 1 base and J by 0 bases, and 8 bases separated the two germline ends. The part of the CDR3 DNA that was read is TGTGCAAGCAGCTTAGGTGGGCTTAGTGCAGAAACGCTGTAT. Translating it yields CASSLGGLSAETLY. The whole CDR3 sequence reads CASSLGGLSAETLYF.

With respect to this clone: Gene names denote mouse genes. The DNA ends 1 residue before the CDR3 does, and the rest of the CDR3 is filled in from the germline J gene. The chain carries TRBV26 and TRBJ1-1; 7 nucleotides match TRBD1. V lost 6 bases and J lost 1; bases outside the gene matches: 2. Germline CDR1 KGHPV, CDR2 FQNQEV (reference sequence). This CDR3 comprises 13 residues. The CDR3 sequence is CASSRTGNTEVFF. Partial CDR3 DNA: TGTGCCAGCAGCCGGACAGGAAACACAGAAGTCTTC.

Comment on this clone: Genes and germline come from the mouse. Read data end 1 residue before the CDR3 end; the end is taken from the germline J gene. The rearrangement links TRBV13-3 to TRBJ2-2; 8 bases align to TRBD1. The CDR3 spans 15 residues. Germline CDR1 is NNHDY and CDR2 is SYVADS. The V and J ends lost 1 base and 4 bases, in that order; junction bases with no gene match: 3. The CDR3 region is CASSDQGAGTGQLYF. The covered CDR3 bases are TGTGCCAGCAGTGATCAGGGGGCTGGCACCGGGCAGCTCTAC.

Sample share makes this clone medium-sized. Each gene name is a mouse one. The sequenced fragment ends 1 residue before the CDR3 boundary, so the rest is inferred from the germline J gene. The chain employs TRBV19 and TRBJ2-5; 7 nucleotides line up with TRBD2. Germline values: CDR1 FNHDT, CDR2 SITEND (reference sequence). This CDR3 contains 13 residues. Trimming removed 2 bases from V and 5 bases from J; junction bases left unmatched: 2. The CDR3 sequence is CASSMAGGDTQYF. Partial CDR3 DNA: TGTGCCAGCAGTATGGCTGGGGGAGACACCCAGTAC.

This clone was observed a few times. The genes and germline here are from mouse. From the germline J gene comes the end of the CDR3, since the read stops 1 residue before it. The V gene is TRBV15, the J gene TRBJ2-7; 8 nucleotides line up with TRBD2. The CDR3 is made up of 14 amino acids. Germline CDR1 SGHND, CDR2 FRSKSL. With V trimmed by 3 bases and J by 3 bases, 4 bases remained unmatched. Here the CDR3 reads CASSLEGGRYEQYF. The CDR3 bases that were read are TGTGCCAGCAGTTTGGAGGGGGGGCGCTATGAACAGTAC.

In the case of this clone: Genes and germline are mouse. The DNA ends 1 residue before the CDR3 does, and the rest of the CDR3 is filled in from the germline J gene. The chain is built from TRBV24 and TRBJ1-6; D is uncertain. Being an ORF, TRBJ1-6 has a function that is uncertain. From germline, CDR1 is KGHTA and CDR2 FRNEEI. V lost 4 bases, J lost 5 bases, and 3 bases lay in between. This CDR3 is 12 amino acids long. CDR3 sequence reads: CASSPNNSPLYF. The part of the CDR3 DNA that was read is TGTGCCAGCAGTCCGAATAATTCGCCCCTCTAC.

Of note for this clone: A read error is the likely source, as a far larger clone sits one nucleotide away. The genes are named according to mouse. The read finishes 1 residue shy of the CDR3 end, and the germline J gene is used to complete it. The same CDR3 is also encoded by other DNA sequences in this sample. This chain connects TRBV3 to TRBJ1-4; D is unclear. Germline assignment: CDR1 SNHLY and CDR2 FYNGKV (reference sequence). V was clipped by 5 bases and J by 2 bases, with 9 bases between them. The CDR3 runs 14 residues. The sequenced part of the CDR3 DNA is TGTGCCAGCAGCACTGACCTCTCCAACGAAAGATTATTT. It translates to CASSTDLSNERLF. The whole CDR3 sequence is CASSTDLSNERLFF. Drawing the rest from reference TRBV3 and TRBJ1-4, the complete variable domain is GPKVLQIPSHQIIDMGQMVTLNCDPVSNHLYFYWYKQILGQQMEFLVNFYNGKVMEKSKLFKDQFSVERPDGSYFTLKIQPTALEDSAVYFCASSTDLSNERLFFGHGTKLSVL.

The table lists this clone with a few counts. Genes and germline are mouse. From the germline J gene comes the end of the CDR3, since the read stops 1 residue before it. V gene TRBV13-1 combines with J gene TRBJ1-1; 8 nucleotides agree with TRBD1. Germline CDR1 is NSHNY and CDR2 is SYGAGN. V lost 2 bases and J lost 0; bases outside the gene matches: 0. The CDR3 has 14 amino acids. Incomplete CDR3 DNA: TGTGCCAGCAGTGAACAGGGGGCAAACACAGAAGTCTTC. It codes for CASSEQGANTEVF. The CDR3 in its entirety is CASSEQGANTEVFF.